This T cell receptor beta chain was documented in a study of T cell clonality in common variable immunodeficiency (dated by TCRdb to 2015 to 2017). Predominantly Caucasian heritage was noted among both the CVID patients and the healthy controls. Heparinized peripheral whole blood samples of roughly 5 to 9 ml were obtained from each donor. Genomic DNA from adults with common variable immune deficiency (CVID) and from healthy adult controls was used for sequencing of TCRbeta CDR3 repertoires. The control group was made up of roughly 22 healthy adult volunteers (around 10 male and some 12 female) whose ages ranged from roughly 23 to 70 years, with a mean age of approximately 34. Diluted blood was density-centrifuged over Hypaque 1077 or Ficoll-Paque to isolate peripheral blood mononuclear cells. Unsorted mononuclear cells served as the source of genomic DNA, which was extracted either by Qiagen column purification or by a centrifugation-based method.

Equivalent amounts of genomic DNA from CVID and control samples were used as sequencing input. For every sample, a 60 bp segment covering the rearranged TCRbeta CDR3 region was amplified and then sequenced. The immunoSEQ assay, a bias-corrected multiplex PCR with high-throughput sequencing, was employed for TCRbeta amplification. As for the authors' bioinformatics: Each unique nucleotide sequence was treated as a clone and annotated with V, D and J genes, copy number and frequency. Sequences were labeled productive if in frame, and non-productive if out of frame or containing stop codons. Clonality was calculated from Shannon's entropy as previously described. Mean CDR3 Kyte-Doolittle hydropathy was derived from the predicted amino acid sequences of productive clones. Scaled V gene usage was hierarchically clustered using Manhattan distance and complete linkage with the R hclust function. Sharing of clones by CDR3 amino acid sequence was evaluated through resampling of 12 repertoires per group over 100 rounds. Repertoires were searched for approximately 70 published EBV-specific and about 250 published CMV-specific TCRbeta sequences. After two CVID samples that produced fewer than 10,000 sequences were dropped from the analysis, 42 CVID repertoires remained. In TCRdb, the immuneACCESS table is reduced to in-frame sequences with V and J assigned. These tables do not hold every clone; where another copy was compared, an unresolved V gene accounts for under half, and the others remain unexplained. For V, J and clone size, that table is used; D and trimming come from the DNA. In this sample the table shows tens of thousands of clones, and no singletons are among them. The ten biggest clones cover about 3% of the sample.

This clone was recorded at least ten times. It has no known antigen specificity. The read ends 3 residues shy of where the CDR3 ends; the end is completed using the germline J gene. Results the study describes overall, beyond this receptor: Increased TCRbeta clonality was found in CVID subjects compared with healthy controls (t-test p = 0.018), with the increase being most characteristic of about a third of subjects. Patient heterogeneity within the CVID cohort put limits on correlating repertoire features with clinical complications. Even though DNA input was equal, the average per sample came to roughly 80,000 unique sequences for controls compared with about 31,547 for CVID samples. CVID TCRbeta sequences were reported to have fewer deletions and N-nucleotide insertions and to lack highly modified clones with 13 or more V deletions. According to the authors, finding the cause of the higher clonality in CVID would require sequencing the repertoires of T cell subpopulations. Healthy controls shared more TCRbeta clones with each other than CVID subjects shared among themselves (p < 0.0001).

Here V drops 3 bases and J drops 4 bases, and the junction holds 9 bases not matched to any gene. Via the germline V gene (reference sequence), CDR1 is LNHDA and CDR2 SQIVND. The CDR3 runs 16 residues from the cysteine to the phenylalanine. Shown are 39 bases from within the CDR3, in frame from base 1. The V gene is TRBV19 and the J gene is TRBJ2-4; the junction holds 7 bases that match TRBD2. The sequence came from a person aged 18 to 70 in good health. Sequenced input: peripheral blood mononuclear cells. The CDR3 region: CASSMGLADTKNIQYF. Partial CDR3 DNA: TGTGCCAGTAGTATGGGGCTAGCGGACACTAAAAACATT.